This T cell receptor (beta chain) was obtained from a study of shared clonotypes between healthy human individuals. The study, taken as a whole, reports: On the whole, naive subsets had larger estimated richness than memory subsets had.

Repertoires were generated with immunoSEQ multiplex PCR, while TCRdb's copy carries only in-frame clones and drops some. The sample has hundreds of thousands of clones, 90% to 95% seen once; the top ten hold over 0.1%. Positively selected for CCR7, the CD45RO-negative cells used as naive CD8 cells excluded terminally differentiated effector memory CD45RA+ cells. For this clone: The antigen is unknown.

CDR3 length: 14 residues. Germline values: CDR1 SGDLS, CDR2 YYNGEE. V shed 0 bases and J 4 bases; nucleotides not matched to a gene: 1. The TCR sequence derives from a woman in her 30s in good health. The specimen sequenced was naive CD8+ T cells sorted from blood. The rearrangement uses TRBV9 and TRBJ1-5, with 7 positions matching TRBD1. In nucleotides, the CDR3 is TGTGCCAGCAGCGTAGAGGGGGCTAATCAGCCCCAGCATTTT. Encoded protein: CASSVEGANQPQHF.